The 9 T cell receptor beta chains below were found in one sample sequenced in a study of OX40 agonist ivuxolimab in advanced cancers. Assay: immunoSEQ multiplex PCR; the TCRdb copy retains only in-frame clones and omits some. The sample consists of around 80,000 clones, approximately 89% of them appearing once. The sequenced sample was CD4+ or CD8+ T cells sorted from blood, obtained in a trial of the OX40 agonist ivuxolimab. The receptors stem from an adult with an advanced solid tumor such as melanoma, head and neck, liver or kidney cancer.

This sequence joins TRBV2 and TRBJ2-7; tentative D call: TRBD2 (6 bases). The closer fit of TRBJ2-1 to the DNA end suggests the J call may be wrong. Germline CDR1 reads SNHLY; CDR2 reads FYNNEI. The CDR3 extends over 16 amino acids. Here the CDR3 DNA reads TGTGCCAGCAGTGACCCCCGGGACCCCTGGGGGGAGGAGCAGTTCTTC. It specifies CASSDPRDPWGEEQFF.

This clone was picked up a small number of times. The genes are TRBV27 and TRBJ2-5; no clear D gene. Trimming pared 5 bases from V and 1 base from J, leaving 14 bases between. The CDR3 runs 15 residues. CDR1 and CDR2 from the germline V gene are MNHEY and SMNVEV (reference sequence). As DNA, the CDR3 is TGTGCCAGCAGTCTCTCCTCCCGGCGCCAAGAGACCCAGTACTTC. This codes for CASSLSSRRQETQYF.

CDR3 DNA sequence: TGTGCCAGCAGCCAAGATAGGCCCGGACAGGTTAGCTCTGGGGCCAACGTCCTGACTTTC. It yields the protein CASSQDRPGQVSSGANVLTF. The gene calls are TRBV4-2 and TRBJ2-6, with 7 bases fitting TRBD1. After removal of 0 bases from V and 0 bases from J, the junction contained 11 bases not matched to a gene. The CDR3 has 20 amino acids. CDR1 is LGHNA and CDR2 is YNFKEQ in the germline V gene.

The chain couples TRBV6-1 to TRBJ2-3, with a tentative D call TRBD2 (6 bases). The CDR3 covers 16 residues. Germline assignment: CDR1 MNHNS and CDR2 SASEGT. Trimming shortened V by 2 bases and J by 0 bases, and 12 bases separated the two germline ends. CDR3 sequence (DNA): TGTGCCAGCAGTGAAATAGCGGTCCGTAGCACAGATACGCAGTATTTT. Its protein is CASSEIAVRSTDTQYF.

The rearrangement joins TRBV2 to TRBJ2-7; tentative D call: TRBD1 (6 bases). CDR3 size: 15 residues. CDR1 SNHLY and CDR2 FYNNEI come from the germline V gene. V shed 2 bases and J shed 6 bases, with 17 bases lying between them. In DNA, the CDR3 is TGTGCCAGCAGTGAACCCCAGGGGTCCACAGTCGAGCAGTACTTC. This gives the protein CASSEPQGSTVEQYF.

The V and J genes are TRBV29-1 and TRBJ2-7, with TRBD2 identical over 8 bases. The CDR3 runs to 12 residues. The V and J ends lost 6 bases and 1 base, in that order; junction bases with no gene match: 2. Germline CDR1 and CDR2: SQVTM and ANQGSEA. The CDR3 DNA is TGCAGCGTAGCGGGAGAGTCCTACGAGCAGTACTTC. Translating gives CSVAGESYEQYF.

V gene TRBV27 combines with J gene TRBJ2-7; 9 nucleotides agree with TRBD1. The CDR3 covers 19 residues. The germline V gene has CDR1 MNHEY and CDR2 SMNVEV (reference sequence). After removal of 3 bases from V and 5 bases from J, the junction contained 20 bases not matched to a gene. The CDR3 coding sequence is TGTGCCAGCAGTTTGATGCCCCACCGACCGGGACAGGGTGTCGACGAGCAGTACTTC. Translation: CASSLMPHRPGQGVDEQYF.

V is TRBV6-5 and J is TRBJ1-4, with D unresolved. The V end was cut by 0 bases, the J end by 8 bases, with 7 bases between. CDR1 MNHEY and CDR2 SVGAGI come from the germline V gene. The CDR3 is 13 amino acids. CDR3 nucleotides: TGTGCCAGCAGTTACTCCTTAGGGGAAAAACTGTTTTTT. Protein sequence: CASSYSLGEKLFF.

The chain carries TRBV6-1 and TRBJ2-2; D tentatively reads TRBD1 or TRBD2 (5 bases each). The CDR3 is 14 residues long. Germline V gene sequence: CDR1 MNHNS, CDR2 SASEGT. CDR3: CVSRGAENTGELFF. As DNA, the CDR3 is TGTGTCTCAAGGGGAGCGGAGAACACCGGGGAGCTGTTTTTT.